Sequencing of this T cell receptor beta chain was carried out in a study of shared T cell receptors in the human thymus. Sequencing was performed with immunoSEQ multiplex PCR; in TCRdb, only in-frame clones are kept and a portion is missing. The sample records roughly 410,000 clones, more than 85% being singletons. Per the germline V gene, CDR1 is MNHEY and CDR2 is SMNVEV (reference sequence). The CDR3 length is 15 residues. Trimming took 7 bases from V and 4 from J; bases not matched to a gene: 10. The sample consisted of thymocytes. J is TRBJ2-3 and V is TRBV27; 8 bases match TRBD1. This clonotype was sampled from a human donor. CDR3 region: CASTSLGRGPDTQYF. The CDR3 coding sequence is TGTGCCAGCACCTCACTGGGCAGGGGGCCAGATACGCAGTATTTT.